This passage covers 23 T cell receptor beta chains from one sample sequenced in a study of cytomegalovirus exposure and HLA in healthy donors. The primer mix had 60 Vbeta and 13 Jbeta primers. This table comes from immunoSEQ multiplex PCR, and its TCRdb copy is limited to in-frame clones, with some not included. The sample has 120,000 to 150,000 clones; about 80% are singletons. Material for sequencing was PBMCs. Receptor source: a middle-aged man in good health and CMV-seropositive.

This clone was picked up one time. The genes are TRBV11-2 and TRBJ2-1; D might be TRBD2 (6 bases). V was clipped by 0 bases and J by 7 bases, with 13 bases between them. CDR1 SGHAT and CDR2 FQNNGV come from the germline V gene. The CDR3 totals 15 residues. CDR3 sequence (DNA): TGTGCCAGCAGCTTAGATAGGGTGACTAGAAATGAGCAGTTCTTC. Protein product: CASSLDRVTRNEQFF.

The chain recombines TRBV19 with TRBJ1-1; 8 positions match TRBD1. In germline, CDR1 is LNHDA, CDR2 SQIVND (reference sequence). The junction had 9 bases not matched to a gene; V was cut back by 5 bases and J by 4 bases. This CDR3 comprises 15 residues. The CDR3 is CASSEPGQARTEAFF. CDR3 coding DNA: TGTGCCAGTAGTGAGCCGGGACAGGCGCGCACTGAAGCTTTCTTT.

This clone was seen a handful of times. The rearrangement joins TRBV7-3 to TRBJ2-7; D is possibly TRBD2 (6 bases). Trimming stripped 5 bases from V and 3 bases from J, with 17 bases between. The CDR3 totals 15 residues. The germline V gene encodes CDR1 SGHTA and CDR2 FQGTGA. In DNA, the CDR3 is TGTGCCAGCAGCCCATCCCCAACTAGCAGCTACGAGCAGTACTTC. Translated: CASSPSPTSSYEQYF.

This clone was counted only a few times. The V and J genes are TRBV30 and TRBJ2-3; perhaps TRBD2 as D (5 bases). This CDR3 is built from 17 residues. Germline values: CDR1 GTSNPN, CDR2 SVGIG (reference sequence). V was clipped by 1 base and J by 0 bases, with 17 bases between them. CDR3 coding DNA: TGTGCCTGGAGTGGAGGGAATGGAAGGGCTAGCACAGATACGCAGTATTTT. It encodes CAWSGGNGRASTDTQYF.

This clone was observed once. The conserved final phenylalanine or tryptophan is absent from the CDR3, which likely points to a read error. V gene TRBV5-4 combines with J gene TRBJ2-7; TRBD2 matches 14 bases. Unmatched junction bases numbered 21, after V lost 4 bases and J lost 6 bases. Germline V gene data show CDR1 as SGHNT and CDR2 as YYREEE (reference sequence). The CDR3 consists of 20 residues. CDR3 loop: CASSGRTGTSGSRGPLEQYL. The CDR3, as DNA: TGTGCCAGCAGCGGGAGGACCGGGACTAGCGGGAGCCGGGGTCCCCTCGAGCAGTACCTC.

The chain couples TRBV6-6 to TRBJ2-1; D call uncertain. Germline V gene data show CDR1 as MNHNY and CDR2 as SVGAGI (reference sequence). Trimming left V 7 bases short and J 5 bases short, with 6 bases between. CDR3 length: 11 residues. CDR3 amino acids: CASTLNNEQFF. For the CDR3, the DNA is TGTGCCAGCACCTTAAACAATGAGCAGTTCTTC.

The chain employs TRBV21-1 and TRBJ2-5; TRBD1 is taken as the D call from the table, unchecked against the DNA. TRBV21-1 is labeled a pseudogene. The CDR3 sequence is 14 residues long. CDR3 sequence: CASSNSDTGETQYF. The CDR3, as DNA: TGTGCCAGCAGCAACTCGGACACTGGGGAGACCCAGTACTTC.

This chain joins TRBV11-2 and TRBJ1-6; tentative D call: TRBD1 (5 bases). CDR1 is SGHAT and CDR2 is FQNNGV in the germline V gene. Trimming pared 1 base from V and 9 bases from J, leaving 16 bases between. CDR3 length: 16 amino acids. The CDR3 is CASSLGSGGAGSPLHF. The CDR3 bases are TGTGCCAGCAGCTTAGGCAGCGGGGGAGCGGGTTCACCCCTCCACTTT.

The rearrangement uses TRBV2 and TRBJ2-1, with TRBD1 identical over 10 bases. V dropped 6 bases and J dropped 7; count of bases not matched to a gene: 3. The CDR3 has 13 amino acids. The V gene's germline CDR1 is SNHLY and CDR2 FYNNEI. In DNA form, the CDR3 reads TGTGCCAGCAGAATGGGACAGGGGAATGAGCAGTTCTTC. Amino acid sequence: CASRMGQGNEQFF.

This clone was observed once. CDR3 nucleotide sequence: TGTGCCAGCAGTTTAGGAGACCCCTACGAGCAGTACTTC. Protein: CASSLGDPYEQYF. The chain employs TRBV28 and TRBJ2-7; D gene ambiguous. The CDR3 is 13 amino acids. The V gene's germline CDR1 is MDHEN and CDR2 SYDVKM. The V gene lost 2 bases and the J gene lost 2 bases, with 7 bases spanning the gap.

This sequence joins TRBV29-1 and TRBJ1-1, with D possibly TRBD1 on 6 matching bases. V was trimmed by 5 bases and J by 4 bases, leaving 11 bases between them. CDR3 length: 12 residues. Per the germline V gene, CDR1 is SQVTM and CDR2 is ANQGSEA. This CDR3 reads CSVSRGSTEAFF. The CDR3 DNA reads TGCAGCGTTAGTAGGGGGAGCACTGAAGCTTTCTTT.

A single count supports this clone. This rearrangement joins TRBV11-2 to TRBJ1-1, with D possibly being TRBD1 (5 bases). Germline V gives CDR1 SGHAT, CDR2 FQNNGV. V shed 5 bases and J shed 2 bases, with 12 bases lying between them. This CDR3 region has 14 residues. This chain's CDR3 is CASSPQQGNTEAFF. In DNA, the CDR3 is TGTGCCAGCAGCCCCCAGCAGGGTAACACTGAAGCTTTCTTT.

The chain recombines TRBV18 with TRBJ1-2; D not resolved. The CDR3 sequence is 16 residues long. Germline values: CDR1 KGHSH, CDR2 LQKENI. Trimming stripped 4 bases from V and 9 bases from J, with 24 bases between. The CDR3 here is CASSQGSGRGVASYTF. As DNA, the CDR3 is TGTGCCAGCTCACAGGGCAGCGGGCGGGGTGTAGCTAGCTACACCTTC.

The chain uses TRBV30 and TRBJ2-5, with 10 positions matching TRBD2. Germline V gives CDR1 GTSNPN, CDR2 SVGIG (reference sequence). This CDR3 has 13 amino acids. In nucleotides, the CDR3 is TGTTCCGCTAGCGGGAGTAACCAAGAGACCCAGTACTTC. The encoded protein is CSASGSNQETQYF.

CDR3 in amino acids: CASSLGLAARTQYF. The CDR3 DNA reads as TGTGCCAGCAGCTTGGGCCTAGCGGCCAGGACCCAGTACTTC. The gene calls are TRBV5-6 and TRBJ2-5; TRBD2 aligns across 7 bases. The CDR3 totals 14 residues. Germline V gene sequence: CDR1 SGHDT, CDR2 YYEEEE. Germline trimming cut 0 bases from V and 7 bases from J; bases unmatched to any gene: 6.

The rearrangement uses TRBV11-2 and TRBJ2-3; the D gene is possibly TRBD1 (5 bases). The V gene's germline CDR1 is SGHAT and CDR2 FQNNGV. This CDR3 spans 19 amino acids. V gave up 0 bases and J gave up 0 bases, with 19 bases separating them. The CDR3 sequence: CASSLEAAGSISSTDTQYF. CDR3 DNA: TGTGCCAGCAGCTTAGAGGCAGCAGGGTCCATTTCTAGCACAGATACGCAGTATTTT.

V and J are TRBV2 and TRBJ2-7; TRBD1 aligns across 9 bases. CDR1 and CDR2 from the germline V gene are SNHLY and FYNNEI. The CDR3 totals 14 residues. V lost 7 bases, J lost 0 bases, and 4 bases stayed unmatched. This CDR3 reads CASTGTGSSYEQYF. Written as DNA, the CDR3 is TGTGCCAGCACCGGGACAGGGAGCTCCTACGAGCAGTACTTC.

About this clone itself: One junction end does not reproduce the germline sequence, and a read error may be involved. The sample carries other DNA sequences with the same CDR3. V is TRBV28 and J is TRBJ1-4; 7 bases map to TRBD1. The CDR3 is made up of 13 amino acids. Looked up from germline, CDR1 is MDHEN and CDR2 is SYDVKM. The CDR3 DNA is TGTGCTAGCAGTTCTTCCGGGACAGTAGTGGTGTTTTTT. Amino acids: CASSSSGTVVVFF.

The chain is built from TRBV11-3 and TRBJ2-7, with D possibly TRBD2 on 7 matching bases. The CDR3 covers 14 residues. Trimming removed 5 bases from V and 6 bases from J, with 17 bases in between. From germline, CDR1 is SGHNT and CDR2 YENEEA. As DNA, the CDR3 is TGTGCCAGCAGCCAAGGGGGGGCATCCGCCGAGCAGTACTTC. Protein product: CASSQGGASAEQYF.

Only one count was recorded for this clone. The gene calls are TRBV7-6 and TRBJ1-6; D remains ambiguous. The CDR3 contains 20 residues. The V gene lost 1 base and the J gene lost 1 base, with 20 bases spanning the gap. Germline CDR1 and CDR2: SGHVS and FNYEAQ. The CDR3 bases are TGTGCCAGCAGCTTAGACATAAGCAGGCGTAACGAGTCCTATAATTCACCCCTCCACTTT. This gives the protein CASSLDISRRNESYNSPLHF.

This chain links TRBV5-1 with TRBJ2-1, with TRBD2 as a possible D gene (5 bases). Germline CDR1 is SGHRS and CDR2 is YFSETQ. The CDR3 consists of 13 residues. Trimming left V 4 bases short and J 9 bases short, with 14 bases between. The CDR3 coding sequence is TGCGCCAGCAGCCAGTATGAAGGGAGTGAGCAGTTCTTC. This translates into CASSQYEGSEQFF.

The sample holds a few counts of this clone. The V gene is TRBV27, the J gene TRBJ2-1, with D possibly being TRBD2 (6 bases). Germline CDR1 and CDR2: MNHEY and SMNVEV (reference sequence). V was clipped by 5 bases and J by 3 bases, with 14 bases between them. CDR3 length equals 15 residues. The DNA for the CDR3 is TGTGCCAGCAGTGATTCGGGAGACAACTACAATGAGCAGTTCTTC. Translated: CASSDSGDNYNEQFF.

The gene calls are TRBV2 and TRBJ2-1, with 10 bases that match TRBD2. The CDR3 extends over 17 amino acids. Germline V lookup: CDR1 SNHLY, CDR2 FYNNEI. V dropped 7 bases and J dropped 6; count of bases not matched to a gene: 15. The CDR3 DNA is TGTGCCAGCACCCAGGGGGCGCGTAGGACTAGCGGCAATGAGCAGTTCTTC. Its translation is CASTQGARRTSGNEQFF.